The rows below give T cell receptor beta chains drawn from one sample of a study of cytomegalovirus exposure and HLA in healthy donors. TCRdb's table, derived via immunoSEQ multiplex PCR, lists solely in-frame clones and lacks some. This repertoire shows some 100,000 clones, 77% found once; its top ten account for 4% to 5%. The sequencing input was PBMCs. All receptors come from a man aged 50-60 years in good health and CMV-seropositive. CDR3s include the opening cysteine and the closing phenylalanine or tryptophan. The order of the fields is V gene, J gene, clone size, D gene, CDR3 DNA, CDR3 protein. A D gene is named only where the DNA matches it firmly. Part of the rows lack a size; the others show once, few, many or a class for expanded clones.

v_call: TRBV15
j_call: TRBJ1-6
clone_size: -
d_call: -
cdr3_nt: TGTGCCACCAGCCAGGACAGCTATAATTCACCCCTCCACTTT
cdr3_aa: CATSQDSYNSPLHF

v_call: TRBV28
j_call: TRBJ2-7
clone_size: -
d_call: TRBD1
cdr3_nt: TGTGCCAGCAGTCCGGGGACAGACTACGAGCAGTACTTC
cdr3_aa: CASSPGTDYEQYF

v_call: TRBV27
j_call: TRBJ1-6
clone_size: -
d_call: -
cdr3_nt: TGTGCCAGCAGTAGGACAGACATTAGCTCCTATAATTCACCCCTCCACTTT
cdr3_aa: CASSRTDISSYNSPLHF

v_call: TRBV9
j_call: TRBJ1-2
clone_size: -
d_call: TRBD1
cdr3_nt: TGTGCCAGCAGCGTAGCGGCCCAGGGGGCACGCGGCTACACCTTC
cdr3_aa: CASSVAAQGARGYTF

v_call: TRBV7-2
j_call: TRBJ1-5
clone_size: -
d_call: -
cdr3_nt: TGTGCCAGCAGCTTAGCGACAGGAGGTCAGCCCCAGCATTTT
cdr3_aa: CASSLATGGQPQHF

v_call: TRBV28
j_call: TRBJ2-3
clone_size: -
d_call: -
cdr3_nt: TGTGCCAGTGGGTCCGACTCCTTTGGTGGGGATACGCAGTATTTT
cdr3_aa: CASGSDSFGGDTQYF

v_call: TRBV5-1
j_call: TRBJ2-2
clone_size: -
d_call: TRBD1
cdr3_nt: TGCGCCAGCAGCTTGAAGCTGACAGGGTGGACCGGGGAGCTGTTTTTT
cdr3_aa: CASSLKLTGWTGELFF

v_call: TRBV4-3
j_call: TRBJ2-1
clone_size: -
d_call: -
cdr3_nt: TGCGCCAGCAGCCAAGACGCGGGATACAATGAGCAGTTCTTC
cdr3_aa: CASSQDAGYNEQFF

v_call: TRBV5-6
j_call: TRBJ2-7
clone_size: -
d_call: TRBD2
cdr3_nt: TGTGCCAGCAGCTTGTCCAGCGGGAACGAGCAGTACTTC
cdr3_aa: CASSLSSGNEQYF

v_call: TRBV7-3
j_call: TRBJ2-1
clone_size: -
d_call: TRBD2
cdr3_nt: TGTGCCAGCAGCCCCCGCGGGGGGGGGAATGAGCAGTTCTTC
cdr3_aa: CASSPRGGGNEQFF

v_call: TRBV5-4
j_call: TRBJ2-7
clone_size: -
d_call: TRBD2
cdr3_nt: TGTGCCAGCAGCTCCGGACTAGCGGCCGCCTACGAGCAGTACTTC
cdr3_aa: CASSSGLAAAYEQYF

v_call: TRBV2
j_call: TRBJ2-3
clone_size: -
d_call: TRBD1
cdr3_nt: TGTGCCAGCAGTCGACAGGGCAGCACAGATACGCAGTATTTT
cdr3_aa: CASSRQGSTDTQYF

v_call: TRBV5-1
j_call: TRBJ1-3
clone_size: -
d_call: TRBD1
cdr3_nt: TGCGCCAGCAGCTTATATGAGGGGGCAATCGGAAACACCATATATTTT
cdr3_aa: CASSLYEGAIGNTIYF

v_call: TRBV5-5
j_call: TRBJ2-5
clone_size: once
d_call: TRBD2
cdr3_nt: TGTGCCAGCAGTCCGAGGCCGGGACTAGCTCCAGAGACCCAGTACTTC
cdr3_aa: CASSPRPGLAPETQYF

v_call: TRBV18
j_call: TRBJ1-5
clone_size: -
d_call: -
cdr3_nt: TGTGCCAGCTCACCGGACACGGGAGGTCAGCCCCAGCATTTT
cdr3_aa: CASSPDTGGQPQHF

v_call: TRBV9
j_call: TRBJ2-1
clone_size: -
d_call: TRBD2
cdr3_nt: TGTGCCAGCAACCCTACCGGGACTAGGGAGGGCAATGAGCAGTTCTTC
cdr3_aa: CASNPTGTREGNEQFF

v_call: TRBV18
j_call: TRBJ2-5
clone_size: few
d_call: TRBD1
cdr3_nt: TGTGCCAGCTCACCGGGACAGTACCAAGAGACCCAGTACTTC
cdr3_aa: CASSPGQYQETQYF

v_call: TRBV6-1
j_call: TRBJ1-1
clone_size: -
d_call: -
cdr3_nt: TGTGCCAGCAGTGAAGTCCCGCGAGCTTTCTTT
cdr3_aa: CASSEVPRAFF

v_call: TRBV6-1
j_call: TRBJ1-1
clone_size: -
d_call: -
cdr3_nt: TGTGCCAGCAGGGCCGGGAGGGAAACCGGCACTGAAGCTTTCTTT
cdr3_aa: CASRAGRETGTEAFF

v_call: TRBV6-1
j_call: TRBJ2-1
clone_size: few
d_call: -
cdr3_nt: TGTGCCAGCGCTCGTGCGGCTAGCTCCTACAATGAGCAGTTCTTC
cdr3_aa: CASARAASSYNEQFF

v_call: TRBV10-3
j_call: TRBJ2-7
clone_size: -
d_call: TRBD2
cdr3_nt: TGTGCCATCCGACGGGAGGGGGAGCAGTACTTC
cdr3_aa: CAIRREGEQYF

v_call: TRBV5-1
j_call: TRBJ1-4
clone_size: -
d_call: -
cdr3_nt: TGCGCCAGCAGCGGAGGGACGGCAACTAATGAAAAACTGTTTTTT
cdr3_aa: CASSGGTATNEKLFF

v_call: TRBV5-1
j_call: TRBJ1-2
clone_size: -
d_call: TRBD1
cdr3_nt: TGCGCCAGCAGAACGGGACAGACCTATGGCTACACCTTC
cdr3_aa: CASRTGQTYGYTF

v_call: TRBV27
j_call: TRBJ2-6
clone_size: -
d_call: -
cdr3_nt: TGTGCCAGCAGTTGGGGGGCTGGGGCCAACGTCCTGACTTTC
cdr3_aa: CASSWGAGANVLTF

v_call: TRBV11-2
j_call: TRBJ2-7
clone_size: -
d_call: TRBD2
cdr3_nt: TGTGCCACACACCCTTCGGGGACTAGCGGGGTAGAGCAGTACTTC
cdr3_aa: CATHPSGTSGVEQYF

v_call: TRBV6-1
j_call: TRBJ2-1
clone_size: -
d_call: TRBD2
cdr3_nt: TGTGCCAGCGGAACAGCGGGGGGTCCCTACAATGAGCAGTTCTTC
cdr3_aa: CASGTAGGPYNEQFF

v_call: TRBV5-4
j_call: TRBJ2-6
clone_size: -
d_call: -
cdr3_nt: TGTGCCAGCAGAGGTGGTGGGGGACTCTCTGGGGCCAACGTCCTGACTTTC
cdr3_aa: CASRGGGGLSGANVLTF

v_call: TRBV5-1
j_call: TRBJ2-7
clone_size: -
d_call: TRBD1
cdr3_nt: TGCGCCTCTAGTTCAGGGACAGGGAAAGACGAGCAGTACTTC
cdr3_aa: CASSSGTGKDEQYF

v_call: TRBV6-5
j_call: TRBJ1-6
clone_size: -
d_call: -
cdr3_nt: TGTGCCAGCAGTTACTCGATTCAACTCGCGAATTCCCCCCTCCACTTT
cdr3_aa: CASSYSIQLANSPLHF